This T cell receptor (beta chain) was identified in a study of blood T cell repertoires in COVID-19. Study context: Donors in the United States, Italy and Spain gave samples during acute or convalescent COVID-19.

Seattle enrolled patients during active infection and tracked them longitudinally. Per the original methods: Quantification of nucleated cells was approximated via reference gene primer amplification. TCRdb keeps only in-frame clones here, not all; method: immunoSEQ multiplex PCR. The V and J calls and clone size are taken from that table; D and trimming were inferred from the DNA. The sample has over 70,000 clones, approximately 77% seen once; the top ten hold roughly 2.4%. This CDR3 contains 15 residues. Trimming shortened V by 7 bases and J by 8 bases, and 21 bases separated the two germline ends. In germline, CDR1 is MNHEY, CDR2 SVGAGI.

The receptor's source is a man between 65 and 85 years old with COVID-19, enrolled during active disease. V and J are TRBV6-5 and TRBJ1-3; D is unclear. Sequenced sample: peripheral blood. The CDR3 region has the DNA TGTGCCAGCAAAATCTCCCGGGAGATAAGAGACACCATATATTTT. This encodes CASKISREIRDTIYF.